The rows below give T cell receptor beta chains drawn from one sample of a study of T cell responses to AZD1222 COVID-19 vaccine. The assay was immunoSEQ multiplex PCR, and TCRdb's table has in-frame clones only and misses some. The table has around 160,000 clones, about 87% seen once. The material sequenced was peripheral blood, taken on day 0 of AZD1222 vaccination. Every receptor here comes from an adult in good health. Both conserved end residues are part of each CDR3. A D gene is named only where the DNA matches it firmly. A clone size is listed for some rows: how often the clone was seen (once, few, many), or a class if it is expanded.

.	TRBV6-5	TRBD2	TRBJ2-3	TGTGCCAGCAGTTACTCTGGGCGGGGGAGCACAGATACGCAGTATTTT	CASSYSGRGSTDTQYF
.	TRBV25-1	.	TRBJ1-2	TGTGCCAGCAGTGACCGAACAGGGCGGTATGGCTACACCTTC	CASSDRTGRYGYTF
.	TRBV9	.	TRBJ2-7	TGTGCCAGCAGCCCCTCGCCAGGCCCCTACGAGCAGTACTTC	CASSPSPGPYEQYF
.	TRBV7-2	.	TRBJ2-4	TGTGCCAGCAGCCAGTTAGCGTTAGCCAAAAACATTCAGTACTTC	CASSQLALAKNIQYF
.	TRBV5-1	.	TRBJ2-7	TGCGCCAGCACTAGAGGTTTTGTGGAAACCTACGAGCAGTACTTC	CASTRGFVETYEQYF
.	TRBV30	.	TRBJ1-2	TGTGCCTGGAGTACCCAGGGAGTCTATGGCTACACCTTC	CAWSTQGVYGYTF
.	TRBV5-1	.	TRBJ2-7	TGCGCCAGCAGCCCCCAGGGCCGTCCCGGAGGCGAGCAGTACTTC	CASSPQGRPGGEQYF
.	TRBV30	.	TRBJ1-5	TGTGCCTGGAGTGAGGGAAAGTCCCAGCATTTT	CAWSEGKSQHF
.	TRBV30	.	TRBJ2-7	TGTGCCTGGAGTCCACTGGGGGGGGGCAGCTCCTACGAGCAGTACTTC	CAWSPLGGGSSYEQYF
.	TRBV11-3	TRBD1	TRBJ2-7	TGTGCCAGCAGCCAACGGAGAGACAGGGGGACCCCCTACGAGCAGTACTTC	CASSQRRDRGTPYEQYF
.	TRBV5-1	TRBD2	TRBJ2-1	TGCGCCAGCAGCTTTCTAGCGGGGGGTGTAAATGAGCAGTTCTTC	CASSFLAGGVNEQFF
.	TRBV9	.	TRBJ2-7	TGTGCCAGCAGCGCTCATCAGGGAACGAGGGAGCAGTACTTC	CASSAHQGTREQYF
.	TRBV7-9	TRBD1	TRBJ2-7	TGTGCCAGCAGCTCCCCCCTGGGGACAGGGATAGGATACGAGCAGTACTTC	CASSSPLGTGIGYEQYF
once	TRBV9	.	TRBJ1-2	TGTGCCAGCAGCGTAGGCTACAGGGCCGACTATGGCTACACCTTC	CASSVGYRADYGYTF
.	TRBV7-2	TRBD1	TRBJ2-1	TGTGCCAGCAGTTGGGACAGGGCCGGTGAGCAGTTCTTC	CASSWDRAGEQFF
.	TRBV24-1	TRBD2	TRBJ2-3	TGTGCCACCAGTGGGGGGGGTGCGACAGATACGCAGTATTTT	CATSGGGATDTQYF
few	TRBV2	.	TRBJ1-5	TGTGCCAGCAGTGCACAGAGGTCCAATCAGCCCCAGCATTTT	CASSAQRSNQPQHF
.	TRBV7-9	TRBD2	TRBJ2-7	TGTGCCAGCAGCCGCGGGGGGTCGAGCTCCTACGAGCAGTACTTC	CASSRGGSSSYEQYF
.	TRBV7-9	.	TRBJ2-2	TGTGCCAGCAGCCCCCCCGGGACCCGGGGGACCGGGGAGCTGTTTTTT	CASSPPGTRGTGELFF
.	TRBV6-5	.	TRBJ1-3	TGTGCCAGCAGTTACGGGCGGAATGCTGGAAACACCATATATTTT	CASSYGRNAGNTIYF
.	TRBV5-4	TRBD1	TRBJ2-3	TGTGCCAGCAGCTTGGAAGCGGACAGGGGTTCAGGATCAGATACGCAGTATTTT	CASSLEADRGSGSDTQYF
.	TRBV2	TRBD2	TRBJ2-1	TGTGCCACCGGGGGGGCCCCACAGGGTGAGCAGTTCTTC	CATGGAPQGEQFF
.	TRBV7-9	.	TRBJ1-6	TGTGCCAGCAGCCCCGACACGTATAATTCACCCCTCCACTTT	CASSPDTYNSPLHF
once	TRBV7-2	TRBD1	TRBJ1-5	TGTGCCAGCAGCCGGACAGGGCCTTATCAGCCCCAGCATTTT	CASSRTGPYQPQHF
few	TRBV30	.	TRBJ2-7	TGTGCCCACCAAAGCTCCTACGAGCAGTACTTC	CAHQSSYEQYF
few	TRBV7-9	TRBD1	TRBJ2-1	TGTGCCACCTCCCGGGACAGGGGGCCCCGGGAGCAGTTCTTC	CATSRDRGPREQFF
.	TRBV6-6	TRBD1	TRBJ1-1	TGTGCCGGGCGACCTACAGGGGGCGAGGTGGCTTTCTTT	CAGRPTGGEVAFF
.	TRBV2	TRBD1	TRBJ2-7	TGTGCCAGCAGCACATCAGGGGGTGCTATCTACGAGCAGTACTTC	CASSTSGGAIYEQYF
few	TRBV6-5	.	TRBJ2-7	TGTGCCAGCAGTAGGGGTGGGTACAGCTCCTACGAGCAGTACTTC	CASSRGGYSSYEQYF
once	TRBV18	.	TRBJ1-1	TGTGCCAGCTCACCACCACAGGGTATGAACACTGAAGCTTTCTTT	CASSPPQGMNTEAFF
.	TRBV28	TRBD1	TRBJ2-7	TGTGCCAGCAGTTCTCCGGGACAGGGGGACGAGCAGTACTTC	CASSSPGQGDEQYF
.	TRBV28	.	TRBJ2-2	TGTGCCAGCAGTTATCCAGGGAAAACCGGGGAGCTGTTTTTT	CASSYPGKTGELFF
.	TRBV6-5	.	TRBJ1-6	TGTGCCTCCCCCGGCCCGGGGGGTTCACCCCTCCACTTT	CASPGPGGSPLHF
.	TRBV3-1/TRBV3-2	.	TRBJ1-1	TGTGCCAGCAGCAAGAGGGGGGGGAACACTGAAGCTTTCTTT	CASSKRGGNTEAFF
.	TRBV14	.	TRBJ2-5	TGTGCCAGCAGCCTTCAGGGAAGAGGGGAACGGGAGACCCAGTACTTC	CASSLQGRGERETQYF
few	TRBV12-3/TRBV12-4	.	TRBJ2-7	TGTGCCAGCAGGGGACCCCGCTCCTACGAGCAGTACTTC	CASRGPRSYEQYF
.	TRBV19	.	TRBJ1-5	TGTGCCAGTACCTTAGGGCCTCGCCAGCCCCAGCATTTT	CASTLGPRQPQHF
.	TRBV5-1	TRBD2	TRBJ2-3	TGCGCCAGCAGCCAACTAGGACTAGCGGGGGAATACACAGATACGCAGTATTTT	CASSQLGLAGEYTDTQYF
.	TRBV7-3	.	TRBJ2-3	TGTGCCAGCAGCTTGAACGGGCGAGATACGCAGTATTTT	CASSLNGRDTQYF
once	TRBV28	.	TRBJ1-3	TGTGCCAGCAGTTTTGGGGGTAGTGGAAACACCATATATTTT	CASSFGGSGNTIYF
.	TRBV7-2	TRBD2	TRBJ2-1	TGTGCCAGCAGTTTAGCGGGGGCGCGTCGGGGTGAGCAGTTCTTC	CASSLAGARRGEQFF
.	TRBV15	.	TRBJ2-5	TGTGCCACCAGCAGAGTCAATGGTGGGAAATTCCACTTC	CATSRVNGGKFHF
once	TRBV5-1	TRBD1	TRBJ2-3	TGCGCCAGCAGCAGTGGGGGACAGCAAATCACAGATACGCAGTATTTT	CASSSGGQQITDTQYF
.	TRBV14	TRBD1	TRBJ1-2	TGTGCCAGCAGCCGGGACAGAAATGGCTACACCTTC	CASSRDRNGYTF
.	TRBV7-7	TRBD2	TRBJ2-1	TGTGCCAGCAGCTCCGGGCTAGCGGGACAGAATGAGCAGTTCTTC	CASSSGLAGQNEQFF
.	TRBV28	.	TRBJ1-2	TGTGCCAGCAGTTCTGGCGGCTCCCCGGGCCGACAGGTCGATGAATCCACCTTC	CASSSGGSPGRQVDESTF
.	TRBV19	.	TRBJ2-1	TGTGCCAGTAGTATGTGGCAGGGACCTTCCTACAATGAGCAGTTCTTC	CASSMWQGPSYNEQFF